The clone carrying this T cell receptor beta chain was found many times. Its antigen is as yet unknown. The CDR3 length is 15 residues. J was trimmed by 2 bases and V by 0 bases; bases with no gene match: 2. The V gene's germline CDR1 is SGHRS and CDR2 YFSETQ. The data were obtained in a study of beta chain features in type 1 diabetes. Study results and caveats: In comparison with healthy donors, patients had naive, central memory and Treg TCRB repertoires that appeared more similar. Unsettled here was the matter of whether HLA type influences TCRB rearrangement. Individuals with type 1 diabetes displayed fewer insertions and more deletions at VDJ junctions. Within each of all four CD4+ subsets, Type 1 diabetes patients had TCRB CDR3s that were moderately but significantly shorter.

Sequenced material consisted of expressed TCRB transcripts (all of the isolated RNA was reverse transcribed). Regulatory, naive and central memory T cell samples averaged approximately 3.3 million reads. TCRdb's copy holds only in-frame clones and misses some; the assay was immunoSEQ multiplex PCR. This table holds about 160,000 clones, under 9.5% found once. The sample taken for sequencing was central memory CD4+ T cells from blood. The TCR comes from a man younger than 35 with type 1 diabetes. V gene TRBV5-1 combines with J gene TRBJ2-7; 10 bases fit TRBD2. The CDR3 DNA sequence: TGCGCCAGCAGCTTGGCCGGGACTAGCGCCTACGAGCAGTACTTC. As protein: CASSLAGTSAYEQYF.